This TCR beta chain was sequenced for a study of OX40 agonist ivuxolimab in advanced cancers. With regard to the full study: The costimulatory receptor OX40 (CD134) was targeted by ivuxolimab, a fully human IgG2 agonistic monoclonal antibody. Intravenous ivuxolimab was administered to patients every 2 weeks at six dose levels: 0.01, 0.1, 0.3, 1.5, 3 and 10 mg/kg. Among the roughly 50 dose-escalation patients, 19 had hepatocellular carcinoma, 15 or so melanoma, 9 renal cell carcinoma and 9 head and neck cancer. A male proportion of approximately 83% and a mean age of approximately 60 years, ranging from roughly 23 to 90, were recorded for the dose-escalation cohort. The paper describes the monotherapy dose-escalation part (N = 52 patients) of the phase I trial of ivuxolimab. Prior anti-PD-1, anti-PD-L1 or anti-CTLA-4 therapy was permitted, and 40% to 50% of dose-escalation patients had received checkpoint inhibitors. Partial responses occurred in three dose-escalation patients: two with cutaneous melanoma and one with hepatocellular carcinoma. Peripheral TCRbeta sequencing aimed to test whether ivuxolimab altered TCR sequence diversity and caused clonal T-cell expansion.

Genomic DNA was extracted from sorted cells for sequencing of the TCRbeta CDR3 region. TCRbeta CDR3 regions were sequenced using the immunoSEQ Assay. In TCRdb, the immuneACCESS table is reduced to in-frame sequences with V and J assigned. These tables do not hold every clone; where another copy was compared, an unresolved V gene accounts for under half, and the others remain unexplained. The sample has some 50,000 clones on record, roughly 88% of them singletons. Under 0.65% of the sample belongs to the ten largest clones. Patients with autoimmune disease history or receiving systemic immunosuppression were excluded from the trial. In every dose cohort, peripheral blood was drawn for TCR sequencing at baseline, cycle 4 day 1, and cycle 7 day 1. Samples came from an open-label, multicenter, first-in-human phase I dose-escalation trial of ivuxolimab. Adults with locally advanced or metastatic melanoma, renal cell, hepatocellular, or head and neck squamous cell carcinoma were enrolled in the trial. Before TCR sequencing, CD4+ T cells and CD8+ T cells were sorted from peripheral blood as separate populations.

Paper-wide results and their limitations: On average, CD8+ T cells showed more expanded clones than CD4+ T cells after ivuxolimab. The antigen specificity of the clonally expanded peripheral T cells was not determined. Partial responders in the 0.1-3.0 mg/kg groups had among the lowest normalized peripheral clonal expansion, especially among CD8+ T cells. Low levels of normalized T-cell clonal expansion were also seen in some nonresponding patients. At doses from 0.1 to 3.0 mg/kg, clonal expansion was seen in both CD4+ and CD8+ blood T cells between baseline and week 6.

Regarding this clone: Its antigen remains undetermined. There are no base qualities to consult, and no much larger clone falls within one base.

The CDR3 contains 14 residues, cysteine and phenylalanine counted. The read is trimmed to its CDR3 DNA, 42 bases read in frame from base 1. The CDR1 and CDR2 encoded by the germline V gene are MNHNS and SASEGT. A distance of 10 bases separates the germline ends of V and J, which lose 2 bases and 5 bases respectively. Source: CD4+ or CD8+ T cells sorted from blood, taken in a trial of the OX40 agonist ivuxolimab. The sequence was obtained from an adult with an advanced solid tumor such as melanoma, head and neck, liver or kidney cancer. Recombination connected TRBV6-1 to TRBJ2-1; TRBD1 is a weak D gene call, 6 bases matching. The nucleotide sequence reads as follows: TGTGCCAGCAGTGAACAGGGGACCCACAATGAGCAGTTCTTC. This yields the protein CASSEQGTHNEQFF.